The clone carrying this T cell receptor (beta chain) has a handful of counts. Antigen specificity is unknown. Other DNA sequences within the sample encode an identical CDR3. This sample stems from a study of chemoradiotherapy in HPV16-positive cancers. Study-level information: Candidate HPV-specific clones and shared TCR motifs came from a couple of HPV16-positive patients. Findings of the study overall: Non-HPV-specific T cells did not expand in tumors during treatment, whereas candidate HPV-specific clones and E7-related motifs did.

V was clipped by 5 bases and J by 1 base; unmatched bases: 5. From germline, CDR1 is SEHNR and CDR2 FQNEAQ (reference sequence). The CDR3 sequence is 14 residues long. Over chemoradiotherapy, repertoires were sampled more than once. Using immunoSEQ multiplex PCR, the repertoire was profiled, and TCRdb retains in-frame clones only, with some absent. Of around 8,000 clones in the sample, 71% were seen once. Sample acquisition took place from a patient who underwent chemoradiotherapy. The TCR originated in a human donor with HPV-associated anogenital cancer. V usage is TRBV7-9 and J usage is TRBJ2-7; 7 bases line up with TRBD1. CDR3 protein: CASSPPTGSYEQYF. In nucleotides, the CDR3 is TGTGCCAGCAGCCCTCCGACAGGGTCCTACGAGCAGTACTTC. Together with reference TRBV7-9 and TRBJ2-7, the CDR3 gives the full variable domain: DTGVSQNPRHKITKRGQNVTFRCDPISEHNRLYWYRQTLGQGPEFLTYFQNEAQLEKSRLLSDRFSAERPKGSFSTLEIQRTEQGDSAMYLCASSPPTGSYEQYFGPGTRLTVT.